This T cell receptor (beta chain) was identified in a study of metastatic and nonmetastatic thyroid tumors. Across the whole study: Both malignant and benign thyroid patients supplied peripheral blood and tumor or nodule tissue samples, across which the repertoires of these patients were then compared.

Every patient underwent thyroid surgery untreated. Study conclusions and caveats: In both blood and tumor samples, TCR beta diversity was reported significantly higher for malignant than benign nodules.

CDR3 length: 16 residues. V shed 5 bases and J 0 bases; nucleotides not matched to a gene: 8. The V gene's germline CDR1 is SGHTA and CDR2 FQGTGA. Worth noting for this clone: The antigen remains undetermined.

The authors' processing: Researchers built a distant-metastasis classifier for papillary thyroid cancer that drew on CDR3 differences across clinicopathological groups. TCRdb ran MiXCR on the PCR reads. The V and J calls were determined by TCRdb, not by the authors. Found here are approximately 35,000 clones, 35% to 45% of them singletons; the top ten hold roughly 22%. The receptor's source is a female donor with papillary thyroid cancer or a benign thyroid nodule (not recorded which). Some clones in this sample may be carry-over from other donors' samples. The source material was tumor tissue. The chain combines TRBV7-3 with TRBJ2-3; 7 bases are shared with TRBD1. CDR3 sequence reads: CASSQDRALSTDTQYF. The CDR3 DNA sequence: TGTGCCAGCAGCCAAGACAGGGCGCTTAGCACAGATACGCAGTATTTT.